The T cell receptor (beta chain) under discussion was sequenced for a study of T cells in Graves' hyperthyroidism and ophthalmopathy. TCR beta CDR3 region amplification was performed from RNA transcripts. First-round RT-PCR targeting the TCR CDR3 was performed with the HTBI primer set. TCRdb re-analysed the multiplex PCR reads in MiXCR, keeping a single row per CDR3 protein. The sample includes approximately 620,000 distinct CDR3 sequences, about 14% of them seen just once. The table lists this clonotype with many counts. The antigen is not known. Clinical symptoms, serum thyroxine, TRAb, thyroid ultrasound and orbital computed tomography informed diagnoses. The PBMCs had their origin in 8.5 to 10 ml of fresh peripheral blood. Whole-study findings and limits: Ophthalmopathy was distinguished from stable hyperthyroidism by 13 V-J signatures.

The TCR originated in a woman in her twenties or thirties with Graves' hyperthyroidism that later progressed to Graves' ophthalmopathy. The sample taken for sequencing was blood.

CDR3 DNA sequence: TGTGCCAGCAGCCTAACGGGGACCGCCAGCGAGCAGTACTTC. It yields the protein CASSLTGTASEQYF. The chain uses TRBV3-1 and TRBJ2-7; D possibly matches TRBD1 or TRBD2 (5 bases each). Trimming took 4 bases from V and 6 from J, leaving 16 bases between them. This CDR3 region has 14 residues. CDR1 is LGHDT, CDR2 YNNKEL, per germline (reference sequence).